The clone carrying this TCR beta chain turned up a few times. V was trimmed by 0 bases and J by 3 bases, leaving 11 bases between them. There are 15 residues in the CDR3. The germline V gene has CDR1 LGHNA and CDR2 YSLEER. These data come from a study of Graves' ophthalmopathy and Graves' hyperthyroidism. Transcripts of RNA were the source for amplifying TCR beta CDR3 regions. HTBI primers were used in a first-round RT-PCR, which preceded a second-round multiplex PCR. TCRdb processed the multiplex PCR reads anew with MiXCR; each CDR3 protein has one entry. This repertoire shows more than 1,000,000 distinct CDR3 sequences, about 35% found once; its top ten account for approximately 12%.

This clonotype was obtained from an adult man with Graves' hyperthyroidism. The chain recombines TRBV4-3 with TRBJ1-1; unclear D gene. The sample taken for sequencing was peripheral blood or thyroid tissue (not recorded which). DNA of the CDR3: TGCGCCAGCAGCCAAGACGGGAGGAAGTACACTGAAGCTTTCTTT. Translating it yields CASSQDGRKYTEAFF.